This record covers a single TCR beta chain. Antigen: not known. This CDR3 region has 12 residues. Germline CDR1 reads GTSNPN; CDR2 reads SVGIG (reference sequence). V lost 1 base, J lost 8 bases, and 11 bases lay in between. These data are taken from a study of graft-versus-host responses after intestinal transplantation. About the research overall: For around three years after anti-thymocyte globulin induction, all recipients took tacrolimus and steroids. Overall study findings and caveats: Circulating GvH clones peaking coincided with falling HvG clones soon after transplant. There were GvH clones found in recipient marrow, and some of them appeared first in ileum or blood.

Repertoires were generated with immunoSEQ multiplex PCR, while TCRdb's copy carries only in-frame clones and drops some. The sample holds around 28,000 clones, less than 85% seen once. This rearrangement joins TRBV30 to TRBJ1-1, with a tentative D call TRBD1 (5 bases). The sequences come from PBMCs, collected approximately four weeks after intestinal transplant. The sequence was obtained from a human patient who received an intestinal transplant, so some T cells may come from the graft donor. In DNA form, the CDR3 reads TGTGCCTGGAGTGGGGGGTTTTGGGAAGCTTTCTTT. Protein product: CAWSGGFWEAFF.